This TCR beta chain was sequenced during a study of blood T cells in healthy people across ages (dated by TCRdb to between 2014 and 2017). Regarding the research as a whole: In model experiments, roughly one uniquely barcoded TCR beta cDNA molecule per two T cells was captured by template switching. Four age groups were formed from the donors: young (average roughly 15 years), middle-aged (around 37), aged (around 62) and long-lived (roughly 88). Donors of different ages were randomly distributed across sequencing lanes to avoid experimental bias. For two donors (one aged 18 to 30 and one aged 80 or older), the study analyzed two additional independent replicas of 1 million unique cDNA reads from the same blood draw. Age-related changes in TCR beta repertoire diversity were measured in the study by deep sequencing normalized with unique cDNA molecular identifiers.

The roughly 39 donors, aged 6 to 90 years, were systemically healthy Caucasian individuals from Russia. Each donor gave ten milliliters of peripheral blood, collected into EDTA-treated Vacutainer tubes. Ficoll-Paque density-gradient centrifugation was used to isolate PBMCs, with at least 7 million obtained per sample. Trizol reagent was used to extract total RNA from the PBMCs, yielding at least 5 micrograms per sample. The percentages of naive CD45RAhigh/CD27high T cells were determined by flow cytometry on a PBMC aliquot from every donor. General findings and caveats noted by the study authors: Estimates of total diversity based on one million sequenced T cells were regarded as lower bounds and as underestimates. Observed TCR beta diversity per million T cells fell roughly linearly with age, and a significant reduction was already apparent by age roughly 40. Because donor CMV infection status was unknown, age-related changes in expanded clonotypes were potentially confounded. The percentage of naive T cells measured by flow cytometry correlated strongly with observed TCR beta diversity. Compared with the aged group, the long-lived group had more naive CD4+ T cells, fewer expanded clones and increased TCR diversity, a pattern suggesting age selection. Conclusive comparison of naive and antigen-experienced compartments was prevented by the profiling of bulk unsorted PBMCs.

The receptor library was made with 5' RACE. TCRdb records Illumina HiSeq 2500 as the sequencer. A second PCR of roughly 7 to 11 cycles was performed with a sample-barcoded 5' primer and a J-beta primer mix. Each TCR beta cDNA molecule received a unique molecular identifier from a template-switch 5' adaptor carrying 12 random nucleotides. Each sample yielded at least 2.5 million CDR3-containing paired-end reads. First-strand cDNA synthesis was performed from all RNA using the Mint cDNA synthesis kit, with priming by a TRBC-specific oligonucleotide. After uracil-DNA glycosylase treatment, a first 18-cycle PCR used universal primers M1SS and BC2_uni_R on all cDNA. In the authors' own workflow: For normalization, 1 million high-quality reads were randomly selected from each sample, with every read carrying a distinct molecular identifier. Reads with shared molecular identifiers were discarded instead of being binned into consensus sequences. MiTCR, run with a Q25 quality threshold and the strictest error-elimination algorithm, handled CDR3 identification, clonotype clustering and error correction. Lower-bound total TCR beta diversity was estimated with a nonparametric unseen species model using Euler transformation. TCRdb trimmed the raw reads at Q25, called clones with MiXCR and kept productive beta chains. One record per CDR3 amino acid sequence lists the most common genes and DNA. The V and J calls come from TCRdb's annotation, not from the publication. The sample contains nearly 800,000 distinct CDR3 sequences, around three fifths of them found a single time. Clones ranked in the top ten supply under 30% of the sample.

In this sample, this clonotype turned up a few times. There is no known antigen for this receptor. Base qualities were left out, and no much larger clone turns up one base away. What was sequenced was blood. The TCR sequence derives from a man in his forties in good health.

The DNA is TGTGCCATCAGTGCGGTCGGAAGCTCTGGGGCCAACGTCCTGACTTTC. This is translated as CAISAVGSSGANVLTF. The V and J segments used are TRBV10-3 and TRBJ2-6, with the D gene not confidently named. According to the germline V gene, CDR1 reads ENHRY and CDR2 reads SYGVKD. The CDR3 covers 16 residues, taking in both the cysteine and the phenylalanine. The kept DNA is CDR3 alone, 48 bases in frame from the first base. Trimming takes 4 bases from V and 0 bases from J, and the germline ends sit 10 bases apart.